The 6 T cell receptor beta chains below come from one sample, sequenced in a study of blood T cell repertoires in COVID-19. Here immunoSEQ multiplex PCR was the method, and the copy in TCRdb shows in-frame clones only, minus some. The sample consists of a few hundred thousand clones, about 88% of them appearing once. Material: PBMCs or T cells enriched from blood (not recorded which). The origin of the receptors is a woman in her twenties or thirties who had recovered from COVID-19.

The rearrangement uses TRBV2 and TRBJ2-7; 9 bases are shared with TRBD1. The CDR3 covers 13 residues. Trimming took 7 bases from V and 5 from J; bases not matched to a gene: 6. Germline-derived CDR1 and CDR2 are SNHLY and FYNNEI. The CDR3 reads CASTGTGRNEQYF. For the CDR3, the DNA is TGTGCCAGCACCGGGACAGGGCGGAACGAGCAGTACTTC.

V is TRBV30 and J is TRBJ2-6, with 9 bases matching TRBD1. The CDR3 totals 17 residues. V lost 4 bases and J lost 2; bases outside the gene matches: 9. Germline CDR1 is GTSNPN and CDR2 is SVGIG (reference sequence). CDR3 DNA sequence: TGTGCCTGGACTGGTGGACAGGGGAGGCCTGGGGCCAACGTCCTGACTTTC. This encodes CAWTGGQGRPGANVLTF.

In nucleotides, the CDR3 is TGTGCCATCAGTGAGTCGCAGGGTCCATTGGGCTACGAGCAGTACTTC. Translating gives CAISESQGPLGYEQYF. The J gene is TRBJ2-7, the V gene TRBV10-3; D may be TRBD1 (5 bases). The germline V gene has CDR1 ENHRY and CDR2 SYGVKD. V lost 0 bases and J 3 bases, leaving 15 bases between the germline ends. The CDR3 sequence is 16 residues long.

This clone was recorded once. The chain couples TRBV19 to TRBJ2-7; no definite D call. The CDR3 extends over 12 amino acids. The V gene's germline CDR1 is LNHDA and CDR2 SQIVND (reference sequence). Trimming removed 4 bases from V and 5 bases from J, with 9 bases in between. DNA for the CDR3: TGTGCCAGTAGTACTGGGCGAAACGAGCAGTACTTC. Its protein is CASSTGRNEQYF.

This chain links TRBV19 with TRBJ1-2; TRBD1 aligns across 9 bases. This CDR3 spans 15 amino acids. The V gene end was trimmed by 9 bases and the J gene end by 8 bases; junction bases not matched to a gene: 16. In germline, CDR1 is LNHDA, CDR2 SQIVND (reference sequence). CDR3 sequence: CASRVGHRGLRGYTF. DNA of the CDR3: TGTGCCAGCCGAGTCGGCCACAGGGGGCTTCGGGGCTACACCTTC.

Only a few counts were recorded for this clone. CDR3 in amino acids: CAISVRRDEKLFF. The CDR3 region has the DNA TGTGCCATCAGTGTTCGGAGGGATGAAAAACTGTTTTTT. The chain uses TRBV10-3 and TRBJ1-4; D gene uncertain. The V gene's germline CDR1 is ENHRY and CDR2 SYGVKD. Trimming pared 4 bases from V and 6 bases from J, leaving 9 bases between. This CDR3 comprises 13 residues.